These 3 T cell receptor beta chains were all obtained from the same sample, sequenced in a study of T cell repertoires in cytomegalovirus infection. Their cognate antigens are unknown. MiXCR, applied by TCRdb to the reads, yields one record per CDR3 protein. Of 680,000 or so distinct CDR3 sequences listed, 30% to 35% are singletons. The sequencing here drew on cultured PBMCs, taken from culture after CMV antigen stimulation. The receptors shown here come from a human donor in good health (CMV status not recorded). Some clones in this sample may be carry-over from other donors' samples.

The V gene is TRBV5-1, the J gene TRBJ2-7, with a tentative D call TRBD1 (5 bases). Trimming shortened V by 5 bases and J by 3 bases, and 12 bases separated the two germline ends. The CDR3 loop spans 13 amino acids. The V gene's germline CDR1 is SGHRS and CDR2 YFSETQ. CDR3 protein: CASRDITDYEQYF. CDR3 in DNA: TGCGCCAGCAGGGACATAACGGACTACGAGCAGTACTTC.

The sample holds many counts of this clonotype. The J gene is TRBJ2-7, the V gene TRBV18; D unclear. Trimming removed 8 bases from V and 0 bases from J, with 11 bases in between. Germline assignment: CDR1 KGHSH and CDR2 LQKENI. This CDR3 comprises 13 residues. CDR3 protein: CASSPPSSYEQYF. The CDR3 nucleotides are TGTGCCAGCAGCCCACCGTCCTCCTACGAGCAGTACTTC.

V gene TRBV19 combines with J gene TRBJ2-1, with D unclear. Trimming took off 5 bases at V and 9 bases at J, with 23 bases between the two ends. The CDR3 runs 16 residues. Germline V gene sequence: CDR1 LNHDA, CDR2 SQIVND (reference sequence). The CDR3 spells CASSALGSSYATEQFF. The CDR3 DNA follows: TGTGCCAGTAGTGCCCTTGGTTCAAGTTACGCCACTGAGCAGTTCTTC.